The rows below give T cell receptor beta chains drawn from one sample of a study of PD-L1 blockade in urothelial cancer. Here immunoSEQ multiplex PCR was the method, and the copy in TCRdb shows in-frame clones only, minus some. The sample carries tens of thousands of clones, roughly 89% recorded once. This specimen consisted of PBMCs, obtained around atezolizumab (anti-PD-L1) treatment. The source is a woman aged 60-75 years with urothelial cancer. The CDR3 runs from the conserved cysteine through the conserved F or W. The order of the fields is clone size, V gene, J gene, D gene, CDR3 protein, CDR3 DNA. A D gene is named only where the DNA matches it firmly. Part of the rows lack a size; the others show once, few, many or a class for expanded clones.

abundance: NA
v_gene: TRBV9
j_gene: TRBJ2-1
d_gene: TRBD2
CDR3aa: CASSVGGSGGSNNEQFF
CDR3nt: TGTGCCAGCAGCGTAGGGGGTAGCGGGGGGTCGAACAATGAGCAGTTCTTC

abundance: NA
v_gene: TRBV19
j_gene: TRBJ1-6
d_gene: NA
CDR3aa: CASSRPGSVNSPLHF
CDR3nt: TGTGCCAGTAGTCGGCCGGGATCGGTGAATTCACCCCTCCACTTT

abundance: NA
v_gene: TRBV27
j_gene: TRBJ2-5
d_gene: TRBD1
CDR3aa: CASSFGRGQETQYF
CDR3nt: TGTGCCAGCAGTTTTGGCAGGGGGCAAGAGACCCAGTACTTC

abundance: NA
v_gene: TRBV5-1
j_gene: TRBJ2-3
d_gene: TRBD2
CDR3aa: CASSSGTRESTDTQYF
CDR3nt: TGCGCCAGCAGTTCCGGGACTAGGGAAAGCACAGATACGCAGTATTTT

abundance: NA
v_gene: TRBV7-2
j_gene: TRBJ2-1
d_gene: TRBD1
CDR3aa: CASSSDRDSYNEQFF
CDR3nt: TGTGCCAGCAGCTCGGACAGGGACTCCTACAATGAGCAGTTCTTC

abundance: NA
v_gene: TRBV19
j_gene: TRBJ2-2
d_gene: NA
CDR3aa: CASRRGPADTGELFF
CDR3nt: TGTGCCAGTAGGCGGGGCCCCGCCGACACCGGGGAGCTGTTTTTT

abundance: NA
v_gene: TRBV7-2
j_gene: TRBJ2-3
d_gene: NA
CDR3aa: CASSLPRQATDTQYF
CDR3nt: TGTGCCAGCAGCCTACCCCGCCAGGCCACAGATACGCAGTATTTT

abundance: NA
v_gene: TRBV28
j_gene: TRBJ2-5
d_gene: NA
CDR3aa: CASSIGLRGTQYF
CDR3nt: TGTGCCAGCAGCATCGGGTTGCGGGGGACCCAGTACTTC

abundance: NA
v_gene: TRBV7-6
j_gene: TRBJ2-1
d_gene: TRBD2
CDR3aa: CASSVRAGSSYNEQFF
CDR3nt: TGTGCCAGCAGCGTAAGAGCGGGGAGCTCCTACAATGAGCAGTTCTTC

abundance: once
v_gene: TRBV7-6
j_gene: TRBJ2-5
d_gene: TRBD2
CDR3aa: CASSSPGLAEGGETQYF
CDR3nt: TGTGCCAGCAGCTCCCCCGGACTAGCGGAGGGAGGAGAGACCCAGTACTTC

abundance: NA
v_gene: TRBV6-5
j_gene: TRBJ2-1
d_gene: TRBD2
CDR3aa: CASSPGLAGVNEQFF
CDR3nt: TGTGCCAGCAGTCCGGGACTAGCGGGAGTCAATGAGCAGTTCTTC

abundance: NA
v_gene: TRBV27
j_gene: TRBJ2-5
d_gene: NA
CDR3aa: CASSPTRYQETQYF
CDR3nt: TGTGCCAGCAGTCCCACTAGGTACCAAGAGACCCAGTACTTC

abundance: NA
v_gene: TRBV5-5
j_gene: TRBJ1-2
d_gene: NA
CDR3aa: CASSLGSREDGYTF
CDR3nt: TGTGCCAGCAGCTTGGGGTCCAGGGAGGATGGCTACACCTTC

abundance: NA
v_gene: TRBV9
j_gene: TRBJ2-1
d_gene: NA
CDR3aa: CASSVNGGLYNEQFF
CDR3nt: TGTGCCAGCAGCGTAAACGGGGGGCTTTACAATGAGCAGTTCTTC

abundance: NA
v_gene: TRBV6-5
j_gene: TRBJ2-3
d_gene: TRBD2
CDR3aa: CASAGGAGTDTQYF
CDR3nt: TGTGCCAGCGCGGGGGGAGCAGGCACAGATACGCAGTATTTT

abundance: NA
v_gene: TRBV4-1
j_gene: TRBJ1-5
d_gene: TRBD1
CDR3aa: CASSLRQGGLSNQPQHF
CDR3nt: TGCGCCAGCAGCCTCAGACAGGGCGGATTGAGCAATCAGCCCCAGCATTTT

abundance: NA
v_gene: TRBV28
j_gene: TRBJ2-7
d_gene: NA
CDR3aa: CASSRGGGGCYEQYF
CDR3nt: TGTGCCAGCAGTAGGGGTGGAGGGGGCTGCTACGAGCAGTACTTC

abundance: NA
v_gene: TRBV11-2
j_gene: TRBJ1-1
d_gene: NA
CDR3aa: CASSLDRWAAFF
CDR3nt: TGTGCCAGCAGCTTAGATCGATGGGCCGCTTTCTTT

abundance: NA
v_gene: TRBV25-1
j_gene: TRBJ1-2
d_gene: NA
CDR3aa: CASSDRGSYYGYTF
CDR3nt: TGTGCCAGCAGTGATCGAGGTTCCTACTATGGCTACACCTTC

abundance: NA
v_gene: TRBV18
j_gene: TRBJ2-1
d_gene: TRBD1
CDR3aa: CASSPQDRGGENEQFF
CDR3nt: TGTGCCAGCTCACCCCAGGACAGGGGCGGGGAGAATGAGCAGTTCTTC

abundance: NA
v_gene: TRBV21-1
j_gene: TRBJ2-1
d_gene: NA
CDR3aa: CASSNVTSSLEQFF
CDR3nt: TGTGCCAGCAGCAACGTGACTAGCTCCCTTGAGCAGTTCTTC

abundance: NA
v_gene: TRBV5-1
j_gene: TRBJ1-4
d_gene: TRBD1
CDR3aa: CARTGEGYNEKLFF
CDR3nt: TGCGCCAGGACAGGGGAGGGCTATAATGAAAAACTGTTTTTT

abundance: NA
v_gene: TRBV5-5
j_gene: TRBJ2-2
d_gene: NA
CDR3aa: CASSFYPGELFF
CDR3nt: TGTGCCAGCAGCTTTTATCCCGGGGAGCTGTTTTTT

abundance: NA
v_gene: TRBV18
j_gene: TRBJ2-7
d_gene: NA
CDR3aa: CASSPRGLPGDEQYF
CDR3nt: TGTGCCAGCTCACCAAGAGGGCTACCGGGGGACGAGCAGTACTTC

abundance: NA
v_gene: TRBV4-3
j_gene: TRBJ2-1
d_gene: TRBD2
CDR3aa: CASSLLSGTSDNEQFF
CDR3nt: TGCGCCAGCAGCCTACTATCCGGGACTAGCGACAATGAGCAGTTCTTC

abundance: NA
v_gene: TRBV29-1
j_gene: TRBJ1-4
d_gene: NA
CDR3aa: CSVEEAGVREKLFF
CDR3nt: TGCAGCGTTGAAGAGGCGGGGGTGCGGGAAAAACTGTTTTTT

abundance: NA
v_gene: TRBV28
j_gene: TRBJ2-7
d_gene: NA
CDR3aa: CASSSPPREGGYEQYF
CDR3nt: TGTGCCAGCAGTTCTCCCCCCAGGGAGGGGGGCTACGAGCAGTACTTC

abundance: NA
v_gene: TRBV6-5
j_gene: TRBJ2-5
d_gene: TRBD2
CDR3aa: CASRASGQETQYF
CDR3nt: TGTGCCAGCAGGGCTAGCGGCCAAGAGACCCAGTACTTC

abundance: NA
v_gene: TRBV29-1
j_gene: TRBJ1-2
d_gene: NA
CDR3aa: CSVVRANYGYTF
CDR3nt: TGCAGCGTTGTGAGGGCTAACTATGGCTACACCTTC

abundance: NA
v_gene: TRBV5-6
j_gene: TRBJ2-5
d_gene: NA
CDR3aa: CASSLLALSQETQYF
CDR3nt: TGTGCCAGCAGCTTGTTAGCGCTATCCCAAGAGACCCAGTACTTC

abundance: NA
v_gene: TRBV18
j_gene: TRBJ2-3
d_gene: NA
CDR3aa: CASSPFVRADTQYF
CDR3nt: TGTGCCAGCTCACCATTCGTGCGGGCAGATACGCAGTATTTT

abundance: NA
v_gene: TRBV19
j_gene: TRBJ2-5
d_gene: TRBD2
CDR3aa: CASSSGTSGNPQETQYF
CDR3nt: TGTGCCAGTAGTTCGGGGACTAGCGGGAACCCTCAAGAGACCCAGTACTTC

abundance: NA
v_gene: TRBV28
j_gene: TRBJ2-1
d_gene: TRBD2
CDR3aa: CASSTSGRSYNEQFF
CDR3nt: TGTGCCAGCAGTACTAGCGGTCGCTCCTACAATGAGCAGTTCTTC

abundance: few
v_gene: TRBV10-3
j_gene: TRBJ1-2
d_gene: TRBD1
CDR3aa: CAIRLDRRDRGFGGYTF
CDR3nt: TGTGCCATCAGATTGGACCGCAGGGACAGGGGGTTCGGGGGCTACACCTTC

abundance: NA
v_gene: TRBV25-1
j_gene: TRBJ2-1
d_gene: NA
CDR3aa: CASSATREGVQFF
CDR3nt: TGTGCCAGCAGTGCAACTAGAGAGGGCGTGCAGTTCTTC

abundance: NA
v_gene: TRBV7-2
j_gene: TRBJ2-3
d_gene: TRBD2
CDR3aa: CASSGTSGISTDTQYF
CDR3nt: TGTGCCAGCAGCGGGACTAGCGGAATTTCCACAGATACGCAGTATTTT

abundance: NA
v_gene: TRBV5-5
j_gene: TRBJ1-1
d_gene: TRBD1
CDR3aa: CASSLDNRGRDEAFF
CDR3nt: TGTGCCAGCAGCTTGGATAACAGGGGGCGCGACGAAGCTTTCTTT

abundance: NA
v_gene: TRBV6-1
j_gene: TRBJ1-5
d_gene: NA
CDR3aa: CASSERSGYPPGPQHF
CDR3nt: TGTGCCAGCAGTGAAAGGTCAGGGTACCCTCCTGGGCCCCAGCATTTT

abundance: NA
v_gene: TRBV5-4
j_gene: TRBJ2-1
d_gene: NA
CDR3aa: CASSLATGRVGNEQFF
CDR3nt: TGTGCCAGCAGCTTGGCGACGGGCAGGGTGGGTAATGAGCAGTTCTTC

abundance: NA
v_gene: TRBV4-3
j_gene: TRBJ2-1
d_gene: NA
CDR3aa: CASSHIALGSNYEQFF
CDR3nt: TGCGCCAGCAGCCATATCGCACTAGGAAGTAACTATGAGCAGTTCTTC